Presented here are 6 T cell receptor beta chains from one specimen sequenced in a study of blood T cell repertoires in COVID-19. Some clones are missing from TCRdb's copy, which holds only in-frame ones; the method was immunoSEQ multiplex PCR. The data hold 200,000 to 250,000 clones, with roughly 80% observed a single time. The sample taken for sequencing was peripheral blood. The receptors were gathered from a woman aged 55 to 70 who had recovered from COVID-19.

The count of this clone is one. The chain recombines TRBV15 with TRBJ2-3, with 10 bases identical to TRBD2. This CDR3 is built from 17 residues. CDR1 is LNHNV, CDR2 YYDKDF, per germline (reference sequence). After removal of 3 bases from V and 2 bases from J, the junction contained 8 bases not matched to a gene. This CDR3 is CATSRGTSAQSTDTQYF. CDR3 coding DNA: TGTGCCACCAGCAGGGGGACTAGCGCACAGTCCACAGATACGCAGTATTTT.

The V and J genes are TRBV13 and TRBJ1-4; maybe TRBD1 (5 bases). In germline, CDR1 is PRHDT, CDR2 FYEKMQ (reference sequence). The CDR3 spans 16 residues. The ends were cut back, 5 bases at V and 2 bases at J, with 15 bases in the middle. The CDR3 loop reads CASSNTDSGTNEKLFF. The CDR3 DNA reads as TGTGCCAGCAGCAATACCGACAGTGGTACTAATGAAAAACTGTTTTTT.

V is TRBV10-1 and J is TRBJ1-1; D is undetermined. The CDR3 contains 13 residues. Germline-derived CDR1 and CDR2 are WNHNN and SYGVQD (reference sequence). The ends were cut back, 0 bases at V and 8 bases at J, with 10 bases in the middle. This CDR3 reads CASSESVETEAFF. CDR3 coding DNA: TGCGCCAGCAGTGAGTCAGTTGAGACAGAAGCTTTCTTT.

The chain is built from TRBV5-6 and TRBJ1-6; maybe TRBD1 (6 bases). The V end lost 3 bases, the J end lost 10 bases, and 17 bases lay between the germline ends. The germline V gene encodes CDR1 SGHDT and CDR2 YYEEEE. The CDR3 consists of 15 residues. The CDR3 reads CASSWQQGRYSPLHF. In DNA, the CDR3 is TGTGCCAGCAGCTGGCAACAGGGACGTTACTCACCCCTCCACTTT.

This chain uses TRBV15 with TRBJ1-5, with TRBD1 matching 8 bases. In germline, CDR1 is LNHNV, CDR2 YYDKDF (reference sequence). The CDR3 sequence is 16 residues long. V was pared by 3 bases and J by 4 bases, with 8 bases of the junction left unmatched. The CDR3 region is CATSRTQGQGNQPQHF. The CDR3 bases are TGTGCCACCAGCAGGACTCAAGGACAGGGTAATCAGCCCCAGCATTTT.

The V gene is TRBV21-1, the J gene TRBJ2-7; no check of the table's D call, TRBD1, against the DNA was made. TRBV21-1 is a pseudogene locus. The CDR3 totals 17 residues. The CDR3 reads CASTTPRDRDMSDEQYF. In nucleotides, the CDR3 is TGTGCCAGCACCACTCCCCGAGACAGGGATATGTCGGACGAGCAGTACTTC.